This TCR beta chain was observed in a study of blood T cell repertoires in COVID-19. Study-wide context: Italy, Spain and the United States were the sources of the convalescent and acute COVID-19 samples. PBMCs, B-cell-depleted T cells, or T cells were the source of the cDNA or gDNA that made up the material.

The method was immunoSEQ multiplex PCR; TCRdb's version includes in-frame clones alone and lacks a portion of them. The sample consists of tens of thousands of clones, around three quarters of them appearing once. CDR3 length: 13 amino acids. V lost 1 base and J lost 10; bases outside the gene matches: 4. This TCR was recovered from an elderly woman with acute or convalescent COVID-19. The J gene is TRBJ2-1, the V gene TRBV12-3 or TRBV12-4; 7 bases align to TRBD2. Sequenced material: peripheral blood. The DNA of the CDR3 is TGTGCCAGCAGTTTAGGCGGGAGCGACGAGCAGTTCTTC. It yields the protein CASSLGGSDEQFF.